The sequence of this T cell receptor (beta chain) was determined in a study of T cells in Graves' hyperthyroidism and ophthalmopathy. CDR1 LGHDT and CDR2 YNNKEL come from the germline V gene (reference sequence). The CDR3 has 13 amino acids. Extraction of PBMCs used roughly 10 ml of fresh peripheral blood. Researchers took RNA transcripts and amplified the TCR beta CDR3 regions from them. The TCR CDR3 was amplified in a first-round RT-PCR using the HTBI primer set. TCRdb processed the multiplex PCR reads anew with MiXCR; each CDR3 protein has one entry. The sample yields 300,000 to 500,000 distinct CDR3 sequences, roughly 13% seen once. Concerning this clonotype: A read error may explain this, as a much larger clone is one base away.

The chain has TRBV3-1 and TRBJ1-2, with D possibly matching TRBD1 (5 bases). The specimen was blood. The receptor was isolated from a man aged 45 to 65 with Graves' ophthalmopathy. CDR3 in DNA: TGTACCAGCAGAAGAGACAGTAGTCATGGCTACACCTTC. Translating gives CTSRRDSSHGYTF.